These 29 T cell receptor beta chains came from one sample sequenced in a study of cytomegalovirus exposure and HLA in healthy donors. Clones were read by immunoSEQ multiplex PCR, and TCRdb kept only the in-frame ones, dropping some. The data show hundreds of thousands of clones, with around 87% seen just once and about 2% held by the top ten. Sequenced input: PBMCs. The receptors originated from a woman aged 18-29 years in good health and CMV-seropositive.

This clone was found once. The CDR3 loop is CASSLAPPNEKLFF. The CDR3 DNA follows: TGTGCCAGCAGTTTGGCCCCCCCGAATGAAAAACTGTTTTTT. The J gene is TRBJ1-4, the V gene TRBV27; D not certain. CDR1 and CDR2 (germline): MNHEY, SMNVEV (reference sequence). This CDR3 comprises 14 residues. V was shortened by 3 bases and J by 5 bases, with 10 bases between the two germline ends.

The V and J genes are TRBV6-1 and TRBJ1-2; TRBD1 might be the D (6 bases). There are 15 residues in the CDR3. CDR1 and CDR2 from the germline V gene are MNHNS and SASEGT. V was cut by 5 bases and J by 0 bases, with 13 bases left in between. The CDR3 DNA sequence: TGTGCCAGCAGTATCCAGACAGGCCCTAACTATGGCTACACCTTC. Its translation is CASSIQTGPNYGYTF.

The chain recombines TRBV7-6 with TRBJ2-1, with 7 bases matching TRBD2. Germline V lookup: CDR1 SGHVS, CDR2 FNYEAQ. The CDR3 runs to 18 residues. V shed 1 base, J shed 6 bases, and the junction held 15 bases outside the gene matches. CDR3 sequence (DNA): TGTGCCAGCAGCTTAGACACGGCTAGCGGTTTGACGATCAATGAGCAGTTCTTC. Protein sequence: CASSLDTASGLTINEQFF. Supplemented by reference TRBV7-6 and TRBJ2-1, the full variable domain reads GAGVSQSPRYKVTKRGQDVALRCDPISGHVSLYWYRQALGQGPEFLTYFNYEAQQDKSGLPNDRFSAERPEGSISTLTIQRTEQRDSAMYRCASSLDTASGLTINEQFFGPGTRLTVL.

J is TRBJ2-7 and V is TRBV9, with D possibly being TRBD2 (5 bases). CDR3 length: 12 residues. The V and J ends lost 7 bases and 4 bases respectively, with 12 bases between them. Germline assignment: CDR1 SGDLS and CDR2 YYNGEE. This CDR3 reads CASGTGSYEQYF. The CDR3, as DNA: TGTGCCAGCGGAACGGGAAGTTACGAGCAGTACTTC.

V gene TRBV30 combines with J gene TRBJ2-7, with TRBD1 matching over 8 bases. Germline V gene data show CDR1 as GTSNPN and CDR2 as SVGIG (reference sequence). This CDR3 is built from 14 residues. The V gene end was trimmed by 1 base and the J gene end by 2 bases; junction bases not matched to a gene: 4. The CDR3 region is CAWSADRAAYEQYF. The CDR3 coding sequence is TGTGCCTGGAGTGCGGACAGGGCAGCCTACGAGCAGTACTTC.

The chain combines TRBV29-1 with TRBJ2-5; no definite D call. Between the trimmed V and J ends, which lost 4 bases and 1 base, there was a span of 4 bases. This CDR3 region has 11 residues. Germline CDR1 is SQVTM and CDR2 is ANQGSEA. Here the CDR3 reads CSVVRQETQYF. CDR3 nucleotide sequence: TGCAGCGTTGTGCGCCAAGAGACCCAGTACTTC.

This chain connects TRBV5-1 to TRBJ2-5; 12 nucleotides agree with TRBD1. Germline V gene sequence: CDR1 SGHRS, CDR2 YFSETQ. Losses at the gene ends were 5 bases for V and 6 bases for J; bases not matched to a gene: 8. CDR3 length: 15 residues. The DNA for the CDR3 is TGCGCCAGCAGGTCCGGGACAGGGGGCCCGAAGACCCAGTACTTC. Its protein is CASRSGTGGPKTQYF.

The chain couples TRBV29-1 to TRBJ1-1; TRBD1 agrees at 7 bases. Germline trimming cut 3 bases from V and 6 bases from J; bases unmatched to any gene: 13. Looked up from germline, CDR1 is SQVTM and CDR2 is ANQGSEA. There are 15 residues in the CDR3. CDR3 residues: CSVDSNRGQRAEAFF. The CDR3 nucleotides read TGCAGCGTTGATAGTAATAGGGGACAGCGAGCTGAAGCTTTCTTT.

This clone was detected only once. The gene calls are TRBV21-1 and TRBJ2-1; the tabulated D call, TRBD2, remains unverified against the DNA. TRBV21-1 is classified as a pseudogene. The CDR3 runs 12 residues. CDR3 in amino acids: CATPGGGNEQFF. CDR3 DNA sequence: TGTGCCACACCGGGGGGCGGCAATGAGCAGTTCTTC.

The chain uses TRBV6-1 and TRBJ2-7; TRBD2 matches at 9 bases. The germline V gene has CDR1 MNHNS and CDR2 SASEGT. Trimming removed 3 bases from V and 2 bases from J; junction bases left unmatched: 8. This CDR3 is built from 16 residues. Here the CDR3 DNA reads TGTGCCAGCAGTGAGGGGCGGACTAGCGTTGCCTACGAGCAGTACTTC. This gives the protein CASSEGRTSVAYEQYF.

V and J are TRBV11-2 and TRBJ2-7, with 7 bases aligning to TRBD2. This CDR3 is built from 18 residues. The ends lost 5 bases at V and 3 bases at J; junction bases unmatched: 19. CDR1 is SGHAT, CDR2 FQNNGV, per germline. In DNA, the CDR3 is TGTGCCAGCAGCCCCGTTTCGAGGACTAGAGGGGCAAACTACGAGCAGTACTTC. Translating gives CASSPVSRTRGANYEQYF. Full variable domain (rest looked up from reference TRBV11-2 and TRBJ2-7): EAGVAQSPRYKIIEKRQSVAFWCNPISGHATLYWYQQILGQGPKLLIQFQNNGVVDDSQLPKDRFSAERLKGVDSTLKIQPAKLEDSAVYLCASSPVSRTRGANYEQYFGPGTRLTVT.

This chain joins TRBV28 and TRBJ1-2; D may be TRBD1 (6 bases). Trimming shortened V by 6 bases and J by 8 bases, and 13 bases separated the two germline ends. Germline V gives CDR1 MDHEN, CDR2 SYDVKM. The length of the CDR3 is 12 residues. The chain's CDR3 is CASSPLDRGYTF. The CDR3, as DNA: TGTGCCAGCAGCCCCCTAGACAGGGGCTACACCTTC.

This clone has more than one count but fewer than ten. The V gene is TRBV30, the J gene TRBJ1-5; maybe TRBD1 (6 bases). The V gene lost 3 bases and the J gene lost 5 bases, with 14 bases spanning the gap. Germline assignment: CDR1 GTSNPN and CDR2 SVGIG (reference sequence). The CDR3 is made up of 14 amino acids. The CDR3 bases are TGTGCCTGGAGCCGGACAGCTTCAGATCAGCCCCAGCATTTT. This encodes CAWSRTASDQPQHF.

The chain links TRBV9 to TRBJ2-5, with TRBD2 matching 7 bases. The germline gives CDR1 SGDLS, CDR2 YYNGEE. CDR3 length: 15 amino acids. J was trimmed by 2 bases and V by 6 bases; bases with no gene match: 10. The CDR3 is CASTQGAGDQETQYF. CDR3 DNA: TGTGCCAGCACTCAAGGGGCGGGAGATCAAGAGACCCAGTACTTC.

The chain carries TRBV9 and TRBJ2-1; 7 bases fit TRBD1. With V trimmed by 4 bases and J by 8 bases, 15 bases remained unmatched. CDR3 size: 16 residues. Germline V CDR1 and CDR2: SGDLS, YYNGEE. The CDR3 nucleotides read TGTGCCAGCAGCCCATTTGACAGGGTCTCTACCGATGAGCAGTTCTTC. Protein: CASSPFDRVSTDEQFF.

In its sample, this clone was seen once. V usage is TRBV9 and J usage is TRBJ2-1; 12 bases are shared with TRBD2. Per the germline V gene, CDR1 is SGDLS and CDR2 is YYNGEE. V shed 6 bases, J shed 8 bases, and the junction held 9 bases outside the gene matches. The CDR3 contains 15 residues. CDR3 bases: TGTGCCAGCACCCTGGGGGCTAGCGGGAGGGATGAGCAGTTCTTC. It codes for CASTLGASGRDEQFF. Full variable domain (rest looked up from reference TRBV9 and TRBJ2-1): DSGVTQTPKHLITATGQRVTLRCSPRSGDLSVYWYQQSLDQGLQFLIQYYNGEERAKGNILERFSAQQFPDLHSELNLSSLELGDSALYFCASTLGASGRDEQFFGPGTRLTVL.

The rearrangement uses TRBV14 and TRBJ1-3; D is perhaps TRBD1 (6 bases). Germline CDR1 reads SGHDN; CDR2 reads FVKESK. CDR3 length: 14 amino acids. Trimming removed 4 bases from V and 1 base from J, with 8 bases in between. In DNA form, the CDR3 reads TGTGCCAGCAGCCCCGGACAGTCTGGAAACACCATATATTTT. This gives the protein CASSPGQSGNTIYF.

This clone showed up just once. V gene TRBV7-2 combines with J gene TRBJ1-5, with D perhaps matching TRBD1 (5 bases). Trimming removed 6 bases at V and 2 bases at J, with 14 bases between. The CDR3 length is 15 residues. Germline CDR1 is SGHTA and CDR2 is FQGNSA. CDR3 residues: CASSLDSARNQPQHF. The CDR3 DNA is TGTGCCAGCAGTCTAGACAGTGCTCGCAATCAGCCCCAGCATTTT. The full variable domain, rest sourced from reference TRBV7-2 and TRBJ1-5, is GAGVSQSPSNKVTEKGKDVELRCDPISGHTALYWYRQSLGQGLEFLIYFQGNSAPDKSGLPSDRFSAERTGGSVSTLTIQRTQQEDSAVYLCASSLDSARNQPQHFGDGTRLSIL.

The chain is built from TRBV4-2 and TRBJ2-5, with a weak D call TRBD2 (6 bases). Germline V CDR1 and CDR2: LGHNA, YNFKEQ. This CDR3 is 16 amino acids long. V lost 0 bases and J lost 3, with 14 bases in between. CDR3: CASSQDQWGGEETQYF. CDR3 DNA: TGTGCCAGCAGCCAAGATCAGTGGGGCGGGGAAGAGACCCAGTACTTC.

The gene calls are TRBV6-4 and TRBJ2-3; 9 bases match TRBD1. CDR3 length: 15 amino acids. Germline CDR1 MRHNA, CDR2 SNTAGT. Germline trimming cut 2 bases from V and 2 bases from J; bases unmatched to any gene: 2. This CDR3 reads CASSDTGGATDTQYF. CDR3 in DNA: TGTGCCAGCAGTGACACAGGGGGCGCCACAGATACGCAGTATTTT.

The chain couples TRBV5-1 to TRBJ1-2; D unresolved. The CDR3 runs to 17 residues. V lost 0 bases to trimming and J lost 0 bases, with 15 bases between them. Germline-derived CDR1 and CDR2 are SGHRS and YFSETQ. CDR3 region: CASSLDFVQQANYGYTF. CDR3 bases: TGCGCCAGCAGCTTGGACTTCGTACAGCAAGCTAACTATGGCTACACCTTC.

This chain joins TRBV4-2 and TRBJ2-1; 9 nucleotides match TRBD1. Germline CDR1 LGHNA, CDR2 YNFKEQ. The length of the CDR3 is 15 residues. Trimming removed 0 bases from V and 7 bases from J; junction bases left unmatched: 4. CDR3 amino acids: CASSQEQGAGNEQFF. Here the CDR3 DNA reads TGTGCCAGCAGCCAAGAACAGGGGGCTGGTAATGAGCAGTTCTTC.

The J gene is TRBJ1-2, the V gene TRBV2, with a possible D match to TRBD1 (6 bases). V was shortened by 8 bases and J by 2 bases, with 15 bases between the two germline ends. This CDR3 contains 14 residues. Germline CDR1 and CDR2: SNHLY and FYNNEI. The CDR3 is CASLSGTQNYGYTF. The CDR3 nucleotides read TGTGCCAGCCTGTCCGGGACACAAAACTATGGCTACACCTTC.

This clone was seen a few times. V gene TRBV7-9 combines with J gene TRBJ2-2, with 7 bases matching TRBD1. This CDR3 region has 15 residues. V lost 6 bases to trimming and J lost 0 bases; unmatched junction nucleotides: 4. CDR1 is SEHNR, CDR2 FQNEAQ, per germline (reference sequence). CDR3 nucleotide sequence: TGTGCCAGCAGGGGTGGACAGGCGAACACCGGGGAGCTGTTTTTT. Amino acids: CASRGGQANTGELFF.

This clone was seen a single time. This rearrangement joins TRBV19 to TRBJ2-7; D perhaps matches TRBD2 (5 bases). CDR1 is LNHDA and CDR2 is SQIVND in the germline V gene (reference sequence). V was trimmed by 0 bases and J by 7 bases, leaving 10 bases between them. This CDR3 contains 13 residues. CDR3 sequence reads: CASSIERGGEQYF. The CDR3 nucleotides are TGTGCCAGTAGTATAGAAAGAGGCGGGGAGCAGTACTTC.

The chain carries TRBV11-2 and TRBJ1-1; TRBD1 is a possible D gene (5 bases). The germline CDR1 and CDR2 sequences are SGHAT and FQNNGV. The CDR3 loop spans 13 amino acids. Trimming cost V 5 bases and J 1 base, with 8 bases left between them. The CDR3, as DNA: TGTGCCAGCAGCCGCAGGGAGAACACTGAAGCTTTCTTT. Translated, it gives CASSRRENTEAFF.

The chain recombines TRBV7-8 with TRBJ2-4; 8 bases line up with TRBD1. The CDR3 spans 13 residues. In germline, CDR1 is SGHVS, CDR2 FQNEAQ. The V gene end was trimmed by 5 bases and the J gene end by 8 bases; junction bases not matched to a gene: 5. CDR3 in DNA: TGTGCCAGCAGCACGGACAGGGTTGACATTCAGTACTTC. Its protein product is CASSTDRVDIQYF.

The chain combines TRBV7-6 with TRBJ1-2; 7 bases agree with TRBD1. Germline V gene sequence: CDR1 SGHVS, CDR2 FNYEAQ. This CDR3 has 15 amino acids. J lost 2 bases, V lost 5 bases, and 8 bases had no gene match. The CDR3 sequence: CASSPGDSINYGYTF. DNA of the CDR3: TGTGCCAGCAGCCCTGGGGACAGTATCAACTATGGCTACACCTTC.

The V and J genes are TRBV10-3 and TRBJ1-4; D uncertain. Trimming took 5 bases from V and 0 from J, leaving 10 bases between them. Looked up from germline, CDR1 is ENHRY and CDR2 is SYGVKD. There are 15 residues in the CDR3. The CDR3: CAISNRVSTNEKLFF. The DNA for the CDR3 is TGTGCCATCAGTAACAGAGTTTCAACTAATGAAAAACTGTTTTTT.